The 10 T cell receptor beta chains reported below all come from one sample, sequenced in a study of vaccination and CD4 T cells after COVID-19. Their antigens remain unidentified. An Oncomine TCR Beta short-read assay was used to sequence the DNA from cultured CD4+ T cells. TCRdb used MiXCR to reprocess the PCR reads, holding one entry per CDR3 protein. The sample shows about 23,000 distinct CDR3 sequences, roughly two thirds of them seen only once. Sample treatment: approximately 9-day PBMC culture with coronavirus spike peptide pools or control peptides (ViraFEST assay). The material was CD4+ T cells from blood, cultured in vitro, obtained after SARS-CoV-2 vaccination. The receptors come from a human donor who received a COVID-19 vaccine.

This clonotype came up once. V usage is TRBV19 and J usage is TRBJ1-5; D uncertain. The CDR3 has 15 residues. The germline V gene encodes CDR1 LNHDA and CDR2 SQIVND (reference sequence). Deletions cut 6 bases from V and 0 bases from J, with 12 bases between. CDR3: CASRPRFNSNQPQHF. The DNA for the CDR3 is TGTGCCAGTAGACCCCGGTTTAATAGCAATCAGCCCCAGCATTTT. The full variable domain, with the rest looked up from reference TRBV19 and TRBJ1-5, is DGGITQSPKYLFRKEGQNVTLSCEQNLNHDAMYWYRQDPGQGLRLIYYSQIVNDFQKGDIAEGYSVSREKKESFPLTVTSAQKNPTAFYLCASRPRFNSNQPQHFGDGTRLSIL.

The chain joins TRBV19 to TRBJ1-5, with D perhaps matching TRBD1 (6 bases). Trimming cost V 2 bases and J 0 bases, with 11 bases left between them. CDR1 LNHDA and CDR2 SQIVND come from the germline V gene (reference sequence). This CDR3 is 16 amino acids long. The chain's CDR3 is CASSIWDILSNQPQHF. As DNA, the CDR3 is TGTGCCAGTAGTATATGGGACATCCTTAGCAATCAGCCCCAGCATTTT.

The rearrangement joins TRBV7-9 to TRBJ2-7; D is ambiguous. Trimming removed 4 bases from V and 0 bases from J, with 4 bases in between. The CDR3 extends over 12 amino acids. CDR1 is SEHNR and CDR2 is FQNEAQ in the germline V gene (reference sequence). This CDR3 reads CASSSRSYEQYF. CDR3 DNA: TGTGCCAGCAGCTCCCGCTCCTACGAGCAGTACTTC.

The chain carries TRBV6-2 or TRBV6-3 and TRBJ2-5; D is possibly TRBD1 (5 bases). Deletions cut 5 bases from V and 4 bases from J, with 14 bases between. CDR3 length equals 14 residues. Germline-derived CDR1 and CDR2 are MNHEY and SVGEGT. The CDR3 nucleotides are TGTGCCAGCAGTAAAAACAGGTTTCCAGAGACCCAGTACTTC. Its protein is CASSKNRFPETQYF.

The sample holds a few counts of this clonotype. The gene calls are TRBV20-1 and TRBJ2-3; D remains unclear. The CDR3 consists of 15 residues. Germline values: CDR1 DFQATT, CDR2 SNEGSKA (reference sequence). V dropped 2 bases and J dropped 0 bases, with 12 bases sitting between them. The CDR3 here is CSARYHLDSTDTQYF. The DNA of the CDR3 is TGCAGTGCTAGATACCACCTAGACAGCACAGATACGCAGTATTTT.

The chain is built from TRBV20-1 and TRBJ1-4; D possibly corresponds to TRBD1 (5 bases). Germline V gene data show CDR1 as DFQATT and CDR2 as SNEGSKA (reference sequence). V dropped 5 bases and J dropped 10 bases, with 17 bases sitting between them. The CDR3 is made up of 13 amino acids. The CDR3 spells CSADPPPGGKLFF. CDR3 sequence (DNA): TGCAGTGCTGACCCACCCCCGGGGGGAAAACTGTTTTTT.

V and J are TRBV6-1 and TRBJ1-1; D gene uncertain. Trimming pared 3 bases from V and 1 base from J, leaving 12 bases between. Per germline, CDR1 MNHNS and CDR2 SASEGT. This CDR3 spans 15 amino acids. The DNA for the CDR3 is TGTGCCAGCAGTGACAACCCCGCGTGGAACACTGAAGCTTTCTTT. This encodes CASSDNPAWNTEAFF.

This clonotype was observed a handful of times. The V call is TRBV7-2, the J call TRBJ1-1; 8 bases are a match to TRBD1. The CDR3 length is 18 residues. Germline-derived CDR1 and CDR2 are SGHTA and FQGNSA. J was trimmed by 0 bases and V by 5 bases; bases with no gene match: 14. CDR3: CASSARDRFEFMNTEAFF. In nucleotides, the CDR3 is TGTGCCAGCAGCGCGCGGGACAGGTTTGAGTTTATGAACACTGAAGCTTTCTTT.

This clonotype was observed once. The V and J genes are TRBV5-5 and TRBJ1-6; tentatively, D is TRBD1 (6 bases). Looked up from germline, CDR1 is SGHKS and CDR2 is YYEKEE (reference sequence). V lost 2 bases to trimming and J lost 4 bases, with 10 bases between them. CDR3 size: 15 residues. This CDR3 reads CASSFRTGYNSPLHF. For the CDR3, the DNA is TGTGCCAGCAGCTTCCGAACAGGGTATAATTCACCCCTCCACTTT.

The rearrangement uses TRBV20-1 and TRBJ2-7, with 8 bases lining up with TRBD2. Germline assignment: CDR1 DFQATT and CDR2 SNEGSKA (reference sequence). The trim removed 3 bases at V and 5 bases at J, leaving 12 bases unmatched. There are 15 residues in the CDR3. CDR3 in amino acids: CSASAPRGGNDEQYF. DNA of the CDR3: TGCAGTGCTAGTGCCCCACGGGGGGGGAACGACGAGCAGTACTTC.